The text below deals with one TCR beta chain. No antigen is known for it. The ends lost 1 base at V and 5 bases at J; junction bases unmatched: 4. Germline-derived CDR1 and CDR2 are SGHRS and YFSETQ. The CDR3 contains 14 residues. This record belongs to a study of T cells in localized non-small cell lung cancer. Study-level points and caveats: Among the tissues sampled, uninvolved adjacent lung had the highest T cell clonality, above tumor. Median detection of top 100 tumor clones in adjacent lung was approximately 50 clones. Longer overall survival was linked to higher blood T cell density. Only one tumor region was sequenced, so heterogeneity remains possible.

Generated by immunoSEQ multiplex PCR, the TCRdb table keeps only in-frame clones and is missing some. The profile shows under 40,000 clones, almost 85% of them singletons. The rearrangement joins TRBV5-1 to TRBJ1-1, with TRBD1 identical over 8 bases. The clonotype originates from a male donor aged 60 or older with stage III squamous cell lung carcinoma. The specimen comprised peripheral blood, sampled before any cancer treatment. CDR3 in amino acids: CASSLSQGGTEAFF. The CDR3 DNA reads TGCGCCAGCAGCTTGTCACAGGGGGGAACTGAAGCTTTCTTT.